There are many counts of the clone carrying this TCR beta chain. The antigen remains undetermined. Trimming cost V 6 bases and J 11 bases; bases outside gene matches: 9. The V gene's germline CDR1 is SQVTM and CDR2 ANQGSEA. The CDR3 contains 11 residues. The sample comes from a study of CD8+CD57+ T cells in acquired aplastic anemia. Study summary: DNA recovered from sorted CD4+ and CD8+ cells had a mean of around 3.2 ug.

Genomic DNA provided the template from which TCR beta VDJ and CDR3 profiles were obtained. TCRdb re-called the reads with MiXCR, one entry per CDR3 protein. The sample lists more than 200,000 distinct CDR3 sequences, roughly 50% occurring once. Patients selected for sequencing had displayed CD8+CD57+ cell expansion by flow cytometry. All patients had severe acquired aplastic anemia. Each patient gave a blood sample that was collected before any therapy had been received. Study conclusions and caveats: Some 27 CD8+ CDR3 sequences were shared between patients and controls.

The source material was sorted CD4+, CD8+, or CD8+CD57+ T cells (not recorded which) from PBMCs. This TCR was sampled from a human donor with aplastic anemia. V and J are TRBV29-1 and TRBJ1-1; 7 nucleotides align to TRBD1. The CDR3 reads CSVKQGPRAFF. CDR3 DNA sequence: TGCAGCGTGAAACAGGGGCCTAGGGCTTTCTTT.